A selection of T cell receptor beta chains follows, all from one sample in a study of blood T cells in healthy people across ages. TCRdb passed the 5' RACE reads through MiXCR, listing each CDR3 protein once. The sample consists of over 600,000 distinct CDR3 sequences, 35% to 50% of them appearing once. Material for sequencing was blood. These receptors all stem from an elderly man in good health. The CDR3 runs from the conserved cysteine through the conserved F or W. The D gene is left open where the match is weak. Not every row has a clone size; where given, it reads once, few, many or a size class.

V gene: TRBV7-9
D gene: .
J gene: TRBJ1-2
clone size: .
CDR3 protein: CASSTGPDRNYGYTF
CDR3 DNA: TGTGCCAGCAGCACCGGCCCGGACAGAAATTATGGCTACACCTTC

V gene: TRBV5-1
D gene: .
J gene: TRBJ2-2
clone size: once
CDR3 protein: CASILIGSNTGELFF
CDR3 DNA: TGCGCCAGCATCTTAATAGGTTCTAACACCGGGGAGCTGTTTTTT

V gene: TRBV20-1
D gene: .
J gene: TRBJ1-5
clone size: .
CDR3 protein: CSANLGPSNQPQHF
CDR3 DNA: TGCAGTGCTAACCTGGGCCCAAGCAATCAGCCCCAGCATTTT

V gene: TRBV7-7
D gene: .
J gene: TRBJ2-7
clone size: few
CDR3 protein: CASSLGASGKRSYEQYF
CDR3 DNA: TGTGCTAGCAGCTTAGGGGCCTCAGGGAAAAGATCCTACGAGCAGTACTTC

V gene: TRBV5-1
D gene: .
J gene: TRBJ1-2
clone size: few
CDR3 protein: CASSLGEFRVNYGYTF
CDR3 DNA: TGCGCCAGCAGCTTGGGGGAATTTAGGGTTAACTATGGCTACACCTTC

V gene: TRBV6-5
D gene: .
J gene: TRBJ2-5
clone size: .
CDR3 protein: CASVGVRNEQYF
CDR3 DNA: TGTGCCAGCGTTGGGGTACGCAATGAGCAGTACTTC

V gene: TRBV2
D gene: TRBD1
J gene: TRBJ2-7
clone size: .
CDR3 protein: CASSGQGGGYEQYF
CDR3 DNA: TGTGCCAGCAGTGGACAGGGGGGAGGCTACGAGCAGTACTTC

V gene: TRBV6-1
D gene: .
J gene: TRBJ1-5
clone size: .
CDR3 protein: CASQPPPPRNQPQHF
CDR3 DNA: TGTGCCAGCCAACCGCCTCCTCCGCGCAATCAGCCCCAGCATTTT

V gene: TRBV6-6
D gene: .
J gene: TRBJ1-2
clone size: few
CDR3 protein: CASSKEGGYGYTF
CDR3 DNA: TGTGCCAGCAGTAAAGAGGGTGGTTATGGCTACACCTTC

V gene: TRBV5-1
D gene: .
J gene: TRBJ2-1
clone size: few
CDR3 protein: CASSLDPVADEQFF
CDR3 DNA: TGCGCCAGCAGCTTGGACCCGGTTGCGGATGAGCAGTTCTTC

V gene: TRBV10-3
D gene: TRBD1
J gene: TRBJ2-6
clone size: .
CDR3 protein: CAISGRTGGSGANVLTF
CDR3 DNA: TGTGCCATCAGTGGTAGGACAGGGGGCTCTGGGGCCAACGTCCTGACTTTC

V gene: TRBV11-2
D gene: .
J gene: TRBJ2-7
clone size: .
CDR3 protein: CASSPPGVHEQYF
CDR3 DNA: TGTGCCAGCAGCCCCCCAGGGGTCCACGAGCAGTACTTC

V gene: TRBV6-1
D gene: TRBD1
J gene: TRBJ2-1
clone size: few
CDR3 protein: CASSEAVGQSSYNEQFF
CDR3 DNA: TGTGCCAGCAGTGAAGCCGTGGGACAGAGCTCCTACAATGAGCAGTTCTTC

V gene: TRBV28
D gene: TRBD2
J gene: TRBJ2-1
clone size: few
CDR3 protein: CASSLYRTSGNEQFF
CDR3 DNA: TGTGCCAGCAGTTTATATCGGACTAGCGGTAATGAGCAGTTCTTC

V gene: TRBV14
D gene: .
J gene: TRBJ2-1
clone size: .
CDR3 protein: CASSQQHGYNEQFF
CDR3 DNA: TGTGCCAGCAGCCAACAGCACGGCTACAATGAGCAGTTCTTC

V gene: TRBV3-1
D gene: .
J gene: TRBJ1-5
clone size: .
CDR3 protein: CASSQGRGFDQPQHF
CDR3 DNA: TGTGCCAGCAGCCAAGGGAGAGGGTTCGATCAGCCCCAGCATTTT

V gene: TRBV15
D gene: .
J gene: TRBJ2-7
clone size: .
CDR3 protein: CATSRDADSRYEQYF
CDR3 DNA: TGTGCCACCAGCAGAGATGCAGACAGCCGCTACGAGCAGTACTTC

V gene: TRBV20-1
D gene: .
J gene: TRBJ2-1
clone size: .
CDR3 protein: CSAKGTYSSYNEQFF
CDR3 DNA: TGCAGTGCCAAAGGGACATATAGCTCCTACAATGAGCAGTTCTTC

V gene: TRBV3-1
D gene: .
J gene: TRBJ2-5
clone size: .
CDR3 protein: CASSFTRESETQYF
CDR3 DNA: TGTGCCAGCAGCTTTACTAGGGAATCAGAGACCCAGTACTTC

V gene: TRBV20-1
D gene: .
J gene: TRBJ2-7
clone size: .
CDR3 protein: CSPLEGPGYEQYF
CDR3 DNA: TGCAGTCCCCTGGAAGGGCCCGGATACGAGCAGTACTTC

V gene: TRBV2
D gene: TRBD1
J gene: TRBJ2-7
clone size: .
CDR3 protein: CASSSTGESYNEQYF
CDR3 DNA: TGTGCCAGCAGTTCGACAGGGGAGTCCTACAATGAGCAGTACTTC

V gene: TRBV20-1
D gene: .
J gene: TRBJ1-2
clone size: .
CDR3 protein: CSATWIYGYTF
CDR3 DNA: TGCAGTGCAACTTGGATCTATGGCTACACCTTC

V gene: TRBV10-3
D gene: .
J gene: TRBJ1-2
clone size: .
CDR3 protein: CASRTSPRDGYTF
CDR3 DNA: TGTGCCAGCCGGACCTCCCCGAGGGATGGCTACACCTTC

V gene: TRBV28
D gene: .
J gene: TRBJ1-2
clone size: .
CDR3 protein: CAIRDGMSVYGYTF
CDR3 DNA: TGTGCCATCCGGGACGGAATGTCTGTCTATGGCTACACCTTC

V gene: TRBV6-2/TRBV6-3
D gene: .
J gene: TRBJ2-1
clone size: .
CDR3 protein: CASNKRDEQFF
CDR3 DNA: TGTGCCAGCAACAAGAGGGATGAGCAGTTCTTC

V gene: TRBV7-2
D gene: .
J gene: TRBJ1-2
clone size: .
CDR3 protein: CASSCLAGDGYTF
CDR3 DNA: TGTGCCAGCAGCTGTTTGGCAGGGGATGGCTACACCTTC

V gene: TRBV7-3
D gene: .
J gene: TRBJ2-3
clone size: .
CDR3 protein: CASAQRVSDTQYF
CDR3 DNA: TGTGCCAGCGCGCAGCGGGTCTCAGATACGCAGTATTTT

V gene: TRBV4-3
D gene: .
J gene: TRBJ2-5
clone size: .
CDR3 protein: CASSQRAGETQYF
CDR3 DNA: TGCGCCAGCAGCCAGAGAGCGGGAGAGACCCAGTACTTC

V gene: TRBV7-2
D gene: .
J gene: TRBJ1-1
clone size: .
CDR3 protein: CASSLDTGGAFF
CDR3 DNA: TGTGCCAGCAGCTTAGACACGGGAGGAGCTTTCTTT

V gene: TRBV20-1
D gene: TRBD1
J gene: TRBJ2-1
clone size: .
CDR3 protein: CSAKAGTGGYNEQFF
CDR3 DNA: TGCAGTGCAAAAGCCGGGACAGGAGGCTACAATGAGCAGTTCTTC

V gene: TRBV4-3
D gene: .
J gene: TRBJ2-7
clone size: .
CDR3 protein: CASSQDLMGQLKYEQYF
CDR3 DNA: TGCGCCAGCAGCCAAGATCTTATGGGACAACTAAAGTACGAGCAGTACTTC

V gene: TRBV27
D gene: TRBD1
J gene: TRBJ2-7
clone size: .
CDR3 protein: CASSLFQGASYNEQYF
CDR3 DNA: TGTGCCAGCAGTTTATTTCAGGGGGCCTCCTACAATGAGCAGTACTTC

V gene: TRBV27
D gene: .
J gene: TRBJ2-5
clone size: .
CDR3 protein: CASSETVSRGDEQYF
CDR3 DNA: TGTGCCAGCAGCGAGACGGTCTCGCGGGGTGATGAGCAGTACTTC

V gene: TRBV27
D gene: .
J gene: TRBJ1-2
clone size: few
CDR3 protein: CASSGRNYGYTF
CDR3 DNA: TGTGCCAGCAGTGGACGGAACTATGGCTACACCTTC

V gene: TRBV6-1
D gene: .
J gene: TRBJ2-3
clone size: .
CDR3 protein: CASSEDPGFTDTQYF
CDR3 DNA: TGTGCCAGCAGTGAAGATCCGGGGTTCACAGATACGCAGTATTTT

V gene: TRBV12-3/TRBV12-4
D gene: .
J gene: TRBJ1-1
clone size: .
CDR3 protein: CASSPIGVVNTEAFF
CDR3 DNA: TGTGCCAGCAGTCCCATTGGAGTTGTAAACACTGAAGCTTTCTTT

V gene: TRBV28
D gene: TRBD1
J gene: TRBJ2-1
clone size: many
CDR3 protein: CATARLRGTEFF
CDR3 DNA: TGTGCCACCGCCCGACTCAGGGGGACGGAGTTCTTC

V gene: TRBV20-1
D gene: .
J gene: TRBJ2-1
clone size: .
CDR3 protein: CSATAVYNEQFF
CDR3 DNA: TGCAGTGCCACCGCAGTATACAATGAGCAGTTCTTC

V gene: TRBV7-2
D gene: TRBD1
J gene: TRBJ2-4
clone size: few
CDR3 protein: CASSQRAGTGENIQYF
CDR3 DNA: TGTGCCAGCAGCCAGAGAGCCGGGACAGGGGAGAACATTCAGTACTTC

V gene: TRBV2
D gene: .
J gene: TRBJ2-7
clone size: .
CDR3 protein: CASMVQGYEQYF
CDR3 DNA: TGTGCCAGCATGGTGCAGGGGTACGAGCAGTACTTC

V gene: TRBV20-1
D gene: .
J gene: TRBJ1-2
clone size: .
CDR3 protein: CSAGEGMGYGCTF
CDR3 DNA: TGCAGTGCTGGAGAGGGGATGGGCTATGGCTGCACCTTC

V gene: TRBV28
D gene: .
J gene: TRBJ1-1
clone size: few
CDR3 protein: CASSLAGRWRNTEAFF
CDR3 DNA: TGTGCCAGCAGTTTAGCCGGACGGTGGAGGAACACTGAAGCTTTCTTT

V gene: TRBV7-8
D gene: .
J gene: TRBJ2-7
clone size: .
CDR3 protein: CASSLARGQGGNEQYF
CDR3 DNA: TGTGCCAGCAGCTTAGCGAGAGGGCAGGGTGGAAATGAGCAGTACTTC

V gene: TRBV29-1
D gene: .
J gene: TRBJ2-3
clone size: many
CDR3 protein: CSVEGQGTDTQYF
CDR3 DNA: TGCAGCGTTGAGGGGCAAGGCACAGATACGCAGTATTTT